The 3 T cell receptor beta chains given below trace back to one sample, sequenced in a study of blood T cell repertoires in COVID-19. Some clones are missing from TCRdb's copy, which holds only in-frame ones; the method was immunoSEQ multiplex PCR. The sample includes a few hundred thousand clones, approximately 91% seen only once; the top ten take 2.6%. Material for sequencing was peripheral blood. The origin of the receptors is a person aged 18 to 29 with COVID-19, enrolled during active disease.

The chain recombines TRBV3-1 (or the pseudogene TRBV3-2) with TRBJ1-4, with D possibly being TRBD1 (6 bases). Germline V CDR1 and CDR2: LGHDT, YNNKEL (reference sequence). Trimming took off 4 bases at V and 8 bases at J, with 17 bases between the two ends. This CDR3 comprises 15 residues. DNA of the CDR3: TGTGCCAGCAGCCTTCGGGGACAACGAGTGGAAAAACTGTTTTTT. It encodes CASSLRGQRVEKLFF.

A single count supports this clone. The chain joins TRBV4-1 to TRBJ2-5; 8 bases are shared with TRBD2. Germline loops: CDR1 MGHRA, CDR2 YSYEKL. With V trimmed by 4 bases and J by 1 base, 8 bases remained unmatched. This CDR3 region has 16 residues. CDR3: CASSPQLAGSQETQYF. DNA of the CDR3: TGCGCCAGCAGCCCCCAGCTAGCGGGCAGCCAAGAGACCCAGTACTTC.

This clone was seen once. The chain uses TRBV5-1 and TRBJ2-5, with 11 bases lining up with TRBD1. Germline CDR1 and CDR2: SGHRS and YFSETQ. V dropped 4 bases and J dropped 2; count of bases not matched to a gene: 7. This CDR3 spans 16 amino acids. CDR3 in DNA: TGCGCCAGCAGCACCGGACAGGGGGCGGTGCAAGAGACCCAGTACTTC. This codes for CASSTGQGAVQETQYF.